This is a list of T cell receptor beta chains from one sample in a study of T cells in tumors after PD-1 blockade. Profiling relied on immunoSEQ multiplex PCR, and the TCRdb table lists in-frame clones only, not all of them. The sample shows roughly 14,000 clones, over 75% of them seen only once. The sequences come from PBMCs, collected after anti-PD-1 treatment. Receptors originate from a human donor with basal cell carcinoma. Each CDR3 is given with its conserved first and last residue. Fields, in order: V gene, J gene, clone size, D gene, CDR3 DNA, CDR3 protein. A D gene is named only where the DNA matches it firmly. The size of a clone is reported for some rows only, either as once, few or many, or as a class for expanded clones.

v_call: TRBV9; j_call: TRBJ2-2; clone_size: .; d_call: TRBD2; cdr3_nt: TGTGCCAGCAGCGGTCTGGGAGGGCACGCCGGGGAGCTGTTTTTT; cdr3_aa: CASSGLGGHAGELFF
v_call: TRBV18; j_call: TRBJ2-3; clone_size: .; d_call: TRBD2; cdr3_nt: TGTGCCAGCTCACCATTAAAGTCTAGCGGGAGTACAGATACGCAGTATTTT; cdr3_aa: CASSPLKSSGSTDTQYF
v_call: TRBV5-1; j_call: TRBJ2-1; clone_size: few; d_call: TRBD2; cdr3_nt: TGCGCCAGCAGCGCCAGCGGGATGACTGAGCAGTTCTTC; cdr3_aa: CASSASGMTEQFF
v_call: TRBV2; j_call: TRBJ2-1; clone_size: .; d_call: TRBD2; cdr3_nt: TGTGCCAGCTGTGATGGGTGGGGGGGGGAGGGGAGCTCCTACAATGAGCAGTTCTTC; cdr3_aa: CASCDGWGGEGSSYNEQFF
v_call: TRBV18; j_call: TRBJ2-3; clone_size: .; d_call: TRBD1; cdr3_nt: TGTGCCAGCTCACCACCGAGACAGGGGGGACAGTATTTT; cdr3_aa: CASSPPRQGGQYF
v_call: TRBV4-1; j_call: TRBJ2-2; clone_size: .; d_call: .; cdr3_nt: TGCGCCAGCAGCCAAAATACAGGGTATTGGAGTTCCGGGGAGCTGTTTTTT; cdr3_aa: CASSQNTGYWSSGELFF
v_call: TRBV5-4; j_call: TRBJ2-5; clone_size: few; d_call: .; cdr3_nt: TGTGCCAGCAGCCCGGGAGACCAAGAGACCCAGTACTTC; cdr3_aa: CASSPGDQETQYF
v_call: TRBV7-9; j_call: TRBJ1-2; clone_size: few; d_call: TRBD1; cdr3_nt: TGTGCCAGCAGCTTAGAGACAGGGTCTTCCTACTATGGCTACACCTTC; cdr3_aa: CASSLETGSSYYGYTF
v_call: TRBV5-6; j_call: TRBJ2-3; clone_size: few; d_call: .; cdr3_nt: TGTGCCAGCAGCTTGAGGGGGGGACAATCAGATACGCAGTATTTT; cdr3_aa: CASSLRGGQSDTQYF
v_call: TRBV19; j_call: TRBJ2-5; clone_size: .; d_call: TRBD1; cdr3_nt: TGTGCCAGTAGTATTAACAGGGGCCAAGAGACCCAGTACTTC; cdr3_aa: CASSINRGQETQYF
v_call: TRBV5-5; j_call: TRBJ2-1; clone_size: .; d_call: TRBD2; cdr3_nt: TGTGCCAGCAGCTTGCAGGAACTAGCGGGGATGGGGCAGTTCTTC; cdr3_aa: CASSLQELAGMGQFF
v_call: TRBV7-2; j_call: TRBJ2-1; clone_size: once; d_call: TRBD1; cdr3_nt: TGTGCCAGCAGTTTCATGGGACAGGGGTACAATGAGCAGTTCTTC; cdr3_aa: CASSFMGQGYNEQFF
v_call: TRBV6-1; j_call: TRBJ2-7; clone_size: .; d_call: TRBD1; cdr3_nt: TGTGCCAGCAGTGAAGCAACAGGGGGCTCCTACGAGCAGTACTTC; cdr3_aa: CASSEATGGSYEQYF
v_call: TRBV2; j_call: TRBJ2-7; clone_size: few; d_call: .; cdr3_nt: TGTGCCAGCAGTGGGGGATCGTGGGTGGATTCTCAGCAGTACTTC; cdr3_aa: CASSGGSWVDSQQYF
v_call: TRBV13; j_call: TRBJ2-1; clone_size: once; d_call: TRBD2; cdr3_nt: TGTGCCATCCGGACTAGCAATTGGAATGAGCAGTTCTTC; cdr3_aa: CAIRTSNWNEQFF
v_call: TRBV27; j_call: TRBJ2-3; clone_size: .; d_call: .; cdr3_nt: TGTGCCAGCAGTTACGGGTACAGGGCGGCAGATACGCAGTATTTT; cdr3_aa: CASSYGYRAADTQYF
v_call: TRBV2; j_call: TRBJ2-1; clone_size: few; d_call: TRBD2; cdr3_nt: TGTGCCAGCCGTGACGGGGGGGCGCGGGCGGGGAGCTCCTACAATGAGCAGTTCTTC; cdr3_aa: CASRDGGARAGSSYNEQFF
v_call: TRBV19; j_call: TRBJ2-7; clone_size: .; d_call: TRBD1; cdr3_nt: TGTGCCAGTAGTGGGACAGGGATGAACGAGCAGTACTTC; cdr3_aa: CASSGTGMNEQYF
v_call: TRBV28; j_call: TRBJ2-7; clone_size: few; d_call: TRBD1; cdr3_nt: TGTGCCAGCAGTAGAAGGACAGGCCCTTCCTCCTACGAGCAGTACTTC; cdr3_aa: CASSRRTGPSSYEQYF
v_call: TRBV24-1; j_call: TRBJ2-7; clone_size: .; d_call: .; cdr3_nt: TGTGCCACCAGTGATTTTGGTAAGCCCTACGAGCAGTACTTC; cdr3_aa: CATSDFGKPYEQYF
v_call: TRBV5-4; j_call: TRBJ2-7; clone_size: few; d_call: .; cdr3_nt: TGTGCCAGCAGCTCCCCCTTTTCCGGTTCCTACGAGCAGTACTTC; cdr3_aa: CASSSPFSGSYEQYF
v_call: TRBV28; j_call: TRBJ2-1; clone_size: .; d_call: TRBD1; cdr3_nt: TGTGCCAGCAGTTTATTTGGGACAGGGTTCAATGAGCAGTTCTTC; cdr3_aa: CASSLFGTGFNEQFF
v_call: TRBV7-9; j_call: TRBJ2-2; clone_size: .; d_call: TRBD2; cdr3_nt: TGTGCCAGCAGCTTAAGTCCTAGCGGGAGTGGCACCGGGGAGCTGTTTTTT; cdr3_aa: CASSLSPSGSGTGELFF
v_call: TRBV7-3; j_call: TRBJ1-1; clone_size: .; d_call: .; cdr3_nt: TGTGCCAGCAGCTTATACCCGAACACTGAAGCTTTCTTT; cdr3_aa: CASSLYPNTEAFF
v_call: TRBV19; j_call: TRBJ2-7; clone_size: .; d_call: TRBD1; cdr3_nt: TGTGCCAGTAGTATAGCACAGGGGACCTACGAGCAGTACTTC; cdr3_aa: CASSIAQGTYEQYF
v_call: TRBV19; j_call: TRBJ1-1; clone_size: .; d_call: .; cdr3_nt: TGTGCCAGTAGTATAGGTAGGCTCCGGGCCATGAACACTGAAGCTTTCTTT; cdr3_aa: CASSIGRLRAMNTEAFF
v_call: TRBV30; j_call: TRBJ2-7; clone_size: medium-sized; d_call: TRBD1; cdr3_nt: TGTGCCCTATACACAGGGGTCGAGCAGTACTTC; cdr3_aa: CALYTGVEQYF
v_call: TRBV7-9; j_call: TRBJ2-5; clone_size: .; d_call: .; cdr3_nt: TGTGCCAGCAGCACTCTCTTGGGCGAGGAGACCCAGTACTTC; cdr3_aa: CASSTLLGEETQYF
v_call: TRBV9; j_call: TRBJ2-1; clone_size: .; d_call: .; cdr3_nt: TGTGCCAGCAGTGTCAACTACTACAATGAGCAGTTCTTC; cdr3_aa: CASSVNYYNEQFF
v_call: TRBV25-1; j_call: TRBJ2-7; clone_size: .; d_call: TRBD2; cdr3_nt: TGTGCCAGCAGTGGGCCCGCGGAGCGGGAGCGTGAAGAGCAGTACTTC; cdr3_aa: CASSGPAEREREEQYF
v_call: TRBV7-9; j_call: TRBJ2-5; clone_size: .; d_call: .; cdr3_nt: TGTGCCAGCAGCCAAAACCAAGAGACCCAGTACTTC; cdr3_aa: CASSQNQETQYF
v_call: TRBV2; j_call: TRBJ2-1; clone_size: .; d_call: TRBD2; cdr3_nt: TGTGCCTGCTGTTATGGGGGGGCGCGGGAGGGGAGCTCCTACAATGAGCAGTTCTTC; cdr3_aa: CACCYGGAREGSSYNEQFF
v_call: TRBV9; j_call: TRBJ2-1; clone_size: few; d_call: TRBD2; cdr3_nt: TGTGCCAGCAGCGTAGGAGGGGCGGGAGGGGTCGATGAGCAGTTCTTC; cdr3_aa: CASSVGGAGGVDEQFF
v_call: TRBV5-1; j_call: TRBJ2-1; clone_size: .; d_call: TRBD2; cdr3_nt: TGCGCCAGCAGCTTGTCAGCGGGAATCGTGAATGAGCAGTTCTTC; cdr3_aa: CASSLSAGIVNEQFF
v_call: TRBV6-6; j_call: TRBJ2-3; clone_size: .; d_call: TRBD2; cdr3_nt: TGTGCCAGCAAGGGCGGGAGGGCCTGGGATACGCAGTATTTT; cdr3_aa: CASKGGRAWDTQYF
v_call: TRBV6-6; j_call: TRBJ2-7; clone_size: .; d_call: .; cdr3_nt: TGTGCCAGCAGTTTCAGGGGTCCCTACGAGCAGTACTTC; cdr3_aa: CASSFRGPYEQYF
v_call: TRBV2; j_call: TRBJ2-1; clone_size: .; d_call: TRBD2; cdr3_nt: TGTGCCAGCAGTGGGACTAGCGGGAGATATAGCTCCTACAATGAGCAGTTCTTC; cdr3_aa: CASSGTSGRYSSYNEQFF
v_call: TRBV11-2; j_call: TRBJ2-2; clone_size: once; d_call: TRBD1; cdr3_nt: TGTGCCAGCAGCCCACTTAGATTTGGACAGGGTTTTCCCGGGGAGCTGTTTTTT; cdr3_aa: CASSPLRFGQGFPGELFF
v_call: TRBV28; j_call: TRBJ2-5; clone_size: .; d_call: TRBD1; cdr3_nt: TGTGCCAGCAGCCTAACAGGGGAAAAAGATCAAGAGACCCAGTACTTC; cdr3_aa: CASSLTGEKDQETQYF